This record concerns one T cell receptor (beta chain) sequence. The antigen remains unidentified. PCR primers comprised 60 Vbeta and 13 Jbeta primers. The protocol was immunoSEQ multiplex PCR, while the TCRdb copy is restricted to in-frame clones and leaves out a portion. The sample yields 120,000 or so clones, over 50% seen once. V was shortened by 2 bases and J by 10 bases, with 12 bases between the two germline ends. This CDR3 contains 13 residues. CDR1 and CDR2 from the germline V gene are KGHSH and LQKENI. These data belong to a study of cytomegalovirus exposure and HLA in healthy donors. Overall study results and limits: Later analysis identified 16,000 or so TCR beta sequences associated with HLA alleles, using a false discovery rate threshold of 0.05. Among CMV-associated TCR beta chains, most appeared HLA-restricted in a later analysis. V- and J-gene trimming in TCR beta was tied to a missense DCLRE1C variant by an analysis performed later.

The chain recombines TRBV18 with TRBJ2-1; D not resolved. This sequence originates from a woman in her thirties or forties in good health and CMV-seropositive. Source material: PBMCs. CDR3 DNA sequence: TGTGCCAGCTCACCAGAGCCCCCGTCCGAGCAGTTCTTC. Translated, it gives CASSPEPPSEQFF.